The clone carrying this T cell receptor beta chain appeared a single time. Original data processing: Amplification of reference gene primers was used by the study to estimate nucleated cell counts. Repertoires were generated with immunoSEQ multiplex PCR, while TCRdb's copy carries only in-frame clones and drops some. Clone size and V and J calls were adopted from that table, with D and trimming inferred from the DNA. The data hold around 190,000 clones, with over 75% observed a single time. This sample was included in a study of blood T cell repertoires in COVID-19. Study summary: Material from acute and convalescent COVID-19 was sourced from the United States, Italy and Spain. In each case, the material was cDNA or gDNA derived from T cells, B-cell-depleted T cells, or PBMCs.

Seattle enrolled patients during active infection and tracked them longitudinally. V shed 2 bases and J 0 bases; nucleotides not matched to a gene: 2. CDR1 SGHRS and CDR2 YFSETQ come from the germline V gene. CDR3 length: 15 residues. This clonotype was obtained from a man over 45 with COVID-19, enrolled during active disease. Sequencing input: peripheral blood. The chain has TRBV5-1 and TRBJ2-7; the match to TRBD2 covers 10 bases. The CDR3 DNA follows: TGCGCCAGCAGCTTAAGCGGGGGGGCCTCCTACGAGCAGTACTTC. It yields the protein CASSLSGGASYEQYF.